Shown below are 24 T cell receptor beta chains from a single sample sequenced in a study of STAT5B mutations in CD4+ large granular lymphocyte leukemia. Generated by immunoSEQ multiplex PCR, the TCRdb table keeps only in-frame clones and is missing some. This table holds approximately 30,000 clones, roughly 80% found once. The sample was CD4+ T cells from blood buffy coats. All receptors derive from a human donor in good health.

The genes are TRBV18 and TRBJ1-5; D is possibly TRBD1 (6 bases). V dropped 1 base and J dropped 4 bases, with 8 bases sitting between them. The germline V gene encodes CDR1 KGHSH and CDR2 LQKENI. There are 14 residues in the CDR3. The CDR3 sequence is CASSPQGGNQPQHF. Here the CDR3 DNA reads TGTGCCAGCTCACCACAGGGGGGAAATCAGCCCCAGCATTTT.

CDR3 in amino acids: CAIKEGLTYNEQFF. In DNA, the CDR3 is TGTGCCATCAAGGAGGGACTCACTTACAATGAGCAGTTCTTC. The chain carries TRBV10-3 and TRBJ2-1, with D possibly being TRBD2 (6 bases). Germline values: CDR1 ENHRY, CDR2 SYGVKD. Deletions cut 7 bases from V and 4 bases from J, with 14 bases between. The CDR3 is 14 amino acids.

The chain recombines TRBV9 with TRBJ2-7, with D hard to call. V was trimmed by 0 bases and J by 4 bases, leaving 14 bases between them. Germline CDR1 reads SGDLS; CDR2 reads YYNGEE. The CDR3 length is 15 residues. CDR3 in amino acids: CASSVAARLGYEQYF. CDR3 coding DNA: TGTGCCAGCAGCGTAGCGGCCAGGTTAGGATACGAGCAGTACTTC.

This sequence joins TRBV7-2 and TRBJ2-7; D is uncertain. CDR1 SGHTA and CDR2 FQGNSA come from the germline V gene. Trimming took off 5 bases at V and 2 bases at J, with 13 bases between the two ends. The CDR3 loop spans 14 amino acids. This chain's CDR3 is CASSPAVVPYEQYF. The DNA for the CDR3 is TGTGCCAGCAGCCCCGCGGTAGTCCCCTACGAGCAGTACTTC. Full variable domain (missing parts from reference TRBV7-2 and TRBJ2-7): GAGVSQSPSNKVTEKGKDVELRCDPISGHTALYWYRQSLGQGLEFLIYFQGNSAPDKSGLPSDRFSAERTGGSVSTLTIQRTQQEDSAVYLCASSPAVVPYEQYFGPGTRLTVT.

The V and J genes are TRBV2 and TRBJ2-2; 7 nucleotides line up with TRBD2. The CDR3 runs 15 residues. Germline V gene data show CDR1 as SNHLY and CDR2 as FYNNEI. V was clipped by 5 bases and J by 7 bases; unmatched bases: 10. CDR3: CASSNGPPGGGELFF. In DNA, the CDR3 is TGTGCCAGCAGTAATGGACCGCCGGGGGGCGGGGAGCTGTTTTTT.

This chain joins TRBV27 and TRBJ2-1, with a tentative D call TRBD2 (6 bases). The CDR3 is 14 residues long. V gave up 2 bases and J gave up 6 bases, with 11 bases separating them. Germline CDR1 MNHEY, CDR2 SMNVEV (reference sequence). CDR3 bases: TGTGCCAGCAGTTTAGGGGGAGGAAGCAATGAGCAGTTCTTC. Its translation: CASSLGGGSNEQFF.

The chain couples TRBV14 to TRBJ2-1, with D possibly TRBD1 on 5 matching bases. V was trimmed by 1 base and J by 8 bases, leaving 12 bases between them. The CDR3 length is 14 residues. Per germline, CDR1 SGHDN and CDR2 FVKESK. CDR3 DNA: TGTGCCAGCAGCCAAGTACAGGTTGAGGATGAGCAGTTCTTC. It translates to CASSQVQVEDEQFF.

This rearrangement joins TRBV27 to TRBJ2-7, with 14 bases identical to TRBD2. V lost 9 bases, J lost 1 base, and 20 bases stayed unmatched. This CDR3 contains 20 residues. Per germline, CDR1 MNHEY and CDR2 SMNVEV (reference sequence). The CDR3 spells CASRFLNPGLAGVESYEQYF. The CDR3 region has the DNA TGTGCCAGTCGCTTTCTCAATCCGGGACTAGCGGGAGTAGAATCCTACGAGCAGTACTTC.

The gene calls are TRBV11-3 and TRBJ2-3; D is perhaps TRBD2 (6 bases). The germline V gene has CDR1 SGHNT and CDR2 YENEEA. CDR3 length: 15 amino acids. V was pared by 5 bases and J by 4 bases, with 16 bases between. This chain's CDR3 is CASSQGTPRADTQYF. CDR3 in DNA: TGTGCCAGCAGCCAAGGGACTCCCCGAGCAGATACGCAGTATTTT.

This clone has just a few counts. This rearrangement joins TRBV7-9 to TRBJ2-3; no reliable D call. Per the germline V gene, CDR1 is SEHNR and CDR2 is FQNEAQ (reference sequence). The CDR3 is 15 residues long. Trimming removed 1 base at V and 4 bases at J, with 12 bases between. CDR3 DNA sequence: TGTGCCAGCAGCTTAGGTTACGGGTTGGCAGATACGCAGTATTTT. Translation gives CASSLGYGLADTQYF.

This chain connects TRBV28 to TRBJ1-5; D is uncertain. The germline CDR1 and CDR2 sequences are MDHEN and SYDVKM. V lost 1 base and J lost 2, with 18 bases in between. CDR3 length: 18 residues. The CDR3 here is CASSLYPPFGVGNQPQHF. The DNA of the CDR3 is TGTGCCAGCAGTTTATATCCCCCCTTTGGGGTCGGCAATCAGCCCCAGCATTTT.

The chain combines TRBV30 with TRBJ2-3; 8 positions match TRBD2. J was trimmed by 2 bases and V by 0 bases; bases with no gene match: 4. This CDR3 is 15 amino acids long. Germline V gene lookup returns CDR1 GTSNPN and CDR2 SVGIG (reference sequence). Written as DNA, the CDR3 is TGTGCCTGGAGTGTACGGGGGGGGGTCACAGATACGCAGTATTTT. This encodes CAWSVRGGVTDTQYF.

The chain links TRBV11-3 to TRBJ2-3; no clear D. The CDR3 runs 14 residues. CDR1 is SGHNT, CDR2 YENEEA, per germline. Trimming took 5 bases from V and 2 from J, leaving 11 bases between them. The CDR3 protein is CASSPPPLTDTQYF. The DNA of the CDR3 is TGTGCCAGCAGCCCCCCACCCCTCACAGATACGCAGTATTTT.

The chain couples TRBV25-1 to TRBJ2-7; no clear D. V was pared by 2 bases and J by 3 bases, with 8 bases between. Germline CDR1 MGHDK, CDR2 SYGVNS. The CDR3 spans 13 residues. CDR3 nucleotides: TGTGCCAGCAGTGAAAGAGGCAGCTACGAGCAGTACTTC. This sequence encodes CASSERGSYEQYF.

The V call is TRBV28, the J call TRBJ2-7; D perhaps matches TRBD2 (7 bases). The CDR3 runs to 13 residues. Trimming stripped 7 bases from V and 3 bases from J, with 13 bases between. Per the germline V gene, CDR1 is MDHEN and CDR2 is SYDVKM. The CDR3 DNA is TGTGCCAGCACCAAAGGGGGGGACTACGAGCAGTACTTC. It is translated as CASTKGGDYEQYF. The variable domain in full, with the rest retrieved from reference TRBV28 and TRBJ2-7, is DVKVTQSSRYLVKRTGEKVFLECVQDMDHENMFWYRQDPGLGLRLIYFSYDVKMKEKGDIPEGYSVSREKKERFSLILESASTNQTSMYLCASTKGGDYEQYFGPGTRLTVT.

The chain joins TRBV21-1 to TRBJ2-7; TRBD2, as called in the table, went unchecked against the DNA. TRBV21-1 is described as a pseudogene. This CDR3 spans 18 amino acids. CDR3 sequence: CASSTVLAGSPMTYEQYF. In DNA, the CDR3 is TGTGCCAGCAGCACCGTTCTAGCGGGATCCCCCATGACCTACGAGCAGTACTTC.

The chain uses TRBV28 and TRBJ2-7, with 12 bases lining up with TRBD1. Trimming removed 7 bases from V and 9 bases from J; junction bases left unmatched: 13. CDR3 size: 15 residues. Germline values: CDR1 MDHEN, CDR2 SYDVKM. The CDR3 loop is CASITTGTGGQGQYF. The CDR3 DNA reads TGTGCCAGCATCACCACCGGGACAGGGGGCCAAGGGCAGTACTTC.

The chain is built from TRBV7-9 and TRBJ2-3; unclear D gene. Trimming took off 1 base at V and 0 bases at J, with 8 bases between the two ends. The CDR3 runs to 15 residues. Germline lookup yields CDR1 SEHNR and CDR2 FQNEAQ (reference sequence). The CDR3 sequence: CASSLEGSSTDTQYF. The CDR3 DNA sequence: TGTGCCAGCAGCTTAGAAGGATCGAGCACAGATACGCAGTATTTT. Full variable domain (missing parts from reference TRBV7-9 and TRBJ2-3): DTGVSQNPRHKITKRGQNVTFRCDPISEHNRLYWYRQTLGQGPEFLTYFQNEAQLEKSRLLSDRFSAERPKGSFSTLEIQRTEQGDSAMYLCASSLEGSSTDTQYFGPGTRLTVL.

The gene calls are TRBV11-2 and TRBJ1-2, with D maybe TRBD1 (6 bases). CDR3 length equals 12 residues. V dropped 4 bases and J dropped 8 bases, with 11 bases sitting between them. Germline V CDR1 and CDR2: SGHAT, FQNNGV. The CDR3: CASSSGARGYTF. CDR3 coding DNA: TGTGCCAGCAGCTCGGGGGCGCGCGGCTACACCTTC.

The J gene is TRBJ2-3, the V gene TRBV5-1; D unresolved. Per germline, CDR1 SGHRS and CDR2 YFSETQ. This CDR3 region has 16 residues. With 0 bases removed from V and 0 bases from J, the gap between germline ends came to 11 bases. Written as DNA, the CDR3 is TGCGCCAGCAGCTTGGCACCCCAGGCTAGCACAGATACGCAGTATTTT. Protein product: CASSLAPQASTDTQYF.

Regarding this clone: Its ends do not fully match the called genes, so a read error is possible. Distinct nucleotide sequences in the sample also encode this CDR3. The chain employs TRBV6-5 and TRBJ1-3; D is uncertain. This CDR3 region has 14 residues. The germline CDR1 and CDR2 sequences are MNHEY and SVGAGI. The CDR3 coding sequence is TGTGCCAGCAGATTTACGGGGTCTGGGAACACCATATATTTT. Amino acid sequence: CASRFTGSGNTIYF.

The rearrangement uses TRBV19 and TRBJ2-3; no reliable D call. Trimming removed 7 bases from V and 3 bases from J, with 11 bases in between. CDR1 LNHDA and CDR2 SQIVND come from the germline V gene (reference sequence). This CDR3 spans 13 amino acids. DNA of the CDR3: TGTGCCAGTACCCGCGACCCAACAGATACGCAGTATTTT. It is translated as CASTRDPTDTQYF. Supplemented by reference TRBV19 and TRBJ2-3, the full variable domain reads DGGITQSPKYLFRKEGQNVTLSCEQNLNHDAMYWYRQDPGQGLRLIYYSQIVNDFQKGDIAEGYSVSREKKESFPLTVTSAQKNPTAFYLCASTRDPTDTQYFGPGTRLTVL.

V and J are TRBV7-2 and TRBJ2-5; no firm D call. The J call may be in error: the DNA end matches TRBJ2-7 better. CDR1 SGHTA and CDR2 FQGNSA come from the germline V gene. The CDR3 length is 15 residues. The CDR3 DNA sequence: TGTGCCAGCAGCTTACAGTCGCTCTCTTCCTACGAGCAGTACTTC. Translation gives CASSLQSLSSYEQYF.

J is TRBJ2-2 and V is TRBV5-1; D may be TRBD2 (5 bases). There are 15 residues in the CDR3. Germline-derived CDR1 and CDR2 are SGHRS and YFSETQ. Trimming took off 2 bases at V and 0 bases at J, with 8 bases between the two ends. CDR3 residues: CASSFLGANTGELFF. The CDR3 bases are TGCGCCAGCAGCTTCTTGGGAGCGAACACCGGGGAGCTGTTTTTT.